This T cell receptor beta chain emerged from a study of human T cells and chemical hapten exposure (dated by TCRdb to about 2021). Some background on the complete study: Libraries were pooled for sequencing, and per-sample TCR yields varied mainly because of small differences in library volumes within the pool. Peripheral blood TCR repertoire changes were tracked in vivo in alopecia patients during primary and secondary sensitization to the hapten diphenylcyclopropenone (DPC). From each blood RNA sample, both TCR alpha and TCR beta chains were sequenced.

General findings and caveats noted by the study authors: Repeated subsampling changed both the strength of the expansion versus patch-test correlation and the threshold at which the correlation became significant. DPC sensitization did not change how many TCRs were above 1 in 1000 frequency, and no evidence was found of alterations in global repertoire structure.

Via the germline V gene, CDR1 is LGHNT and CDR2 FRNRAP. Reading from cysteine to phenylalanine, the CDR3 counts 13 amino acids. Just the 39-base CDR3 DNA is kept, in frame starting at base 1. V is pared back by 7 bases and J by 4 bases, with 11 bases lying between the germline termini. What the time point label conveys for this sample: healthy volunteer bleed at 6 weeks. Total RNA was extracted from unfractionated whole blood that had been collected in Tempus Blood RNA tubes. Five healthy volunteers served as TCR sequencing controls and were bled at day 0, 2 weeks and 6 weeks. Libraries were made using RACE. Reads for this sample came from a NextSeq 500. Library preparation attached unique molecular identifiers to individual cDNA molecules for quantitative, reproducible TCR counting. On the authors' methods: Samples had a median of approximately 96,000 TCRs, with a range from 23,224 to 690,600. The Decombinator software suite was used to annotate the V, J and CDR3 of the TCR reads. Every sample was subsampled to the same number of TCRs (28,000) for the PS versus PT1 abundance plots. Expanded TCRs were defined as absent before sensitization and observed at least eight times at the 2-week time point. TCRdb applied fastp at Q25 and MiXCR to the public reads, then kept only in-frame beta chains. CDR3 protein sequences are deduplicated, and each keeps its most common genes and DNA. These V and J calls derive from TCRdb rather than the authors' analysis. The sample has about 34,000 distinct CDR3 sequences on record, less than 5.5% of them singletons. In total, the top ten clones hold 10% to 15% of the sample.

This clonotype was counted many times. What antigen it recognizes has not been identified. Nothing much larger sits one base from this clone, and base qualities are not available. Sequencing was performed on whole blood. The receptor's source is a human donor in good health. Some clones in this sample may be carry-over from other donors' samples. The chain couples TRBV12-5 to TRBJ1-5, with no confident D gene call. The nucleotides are TGTGCTAGTGCCCCCGGCCGTAATCAGCCCCAGCATTTT. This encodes CASAPGRNQPQHF.